This T cell receptor beta chain was obtained from a study of a mutant IDH1 vaccine in newly diagnosed glioma. Turning to the study itself: Patients got their first vaccination 4-6 weeks after radiotherapy alone, or with temozolomide cycles.

Germline V gene lookup returns CDR1 SNHLY and CDR2 FYNNEI. The CDR3 is 15 amino acids. V gave up 2 bases and J gave up 6 bases, with 15 bases separating them. The assay was immunoSEQ multiplex PCR, and TCRdb's table has in-frame clones only and misses some. The sample yields approximately 50,000 clones, around 85% seen once. A note on this clone: Its cognate antigen is unknown.

The time point was: week 35, safety follow-up. Vaccination comprised doses that each held 300 ug of mutant IDH1 20-mer peptide, plus topical imiquimod. Here the sequenced sample was PBMCs, taken from a glioma patient whose treatment included an IDH1 peptide vaccine. The chain employs TRBV2 and TRBJ2-3, with D perhaps TRBD2 (6 bases). This sequence was found in a man between 40 and 49 years old with glioma. The CDR3, as DNA: TGTGCCAGCAGTGAACTCGCGGGGCGGGCGGATACGCAGTATTTT. It yields the protein CASSELAGRADTQYF.